This T cell receptor beta chain was sequenced for a study of shared clonotypes between healthy human individuals (dated by TCRdb to about 2020). Context from the whole study: The cohort comprised a couple of women and a few men aged 18 to 49 years. For each donor, CD4 naive and CD4 memory were each given three plates, CD8 naive was given two plates, and CD8 memory was given one plate. To estimate repertoire size and how much clonotype sharing occurs between individuals, the study deeply sequenced the blood TCR repertoires of several healthy adults. To increase sequencing depth and limit assay-specific biases, TCR repertoire library preparation and sequencing were carried out by different laboratories using diverse techniques. Each donor's leukapheresis produced roughly between about 0.8 and 8.9 billion PBMCs. Broader findings and caveats from the paper: Rarefaction of sorted-subset datasets indicated incomplete sequencing despite the large sequencing depth. Sampling was limited to blood, and TCR repertoires in tissue likely differ from TCR repertoires in blood. Naive subsets generally had larger estimated clonotype richness than memory subsets did. Higher generation probabilities were observed for clonotypes shared by all four sorted-subset donors than for non-shared clonotypes. Pairwise subsampling led to the expectation that sequencing depth would affect the degree of clonotype sharing among donors. Because the study included a small number of donors, the genetic and exposure-history diversity represented was limited. When several donors were compared, the shared fraction of clonotypes was 5% to 6.5% for naive CD4, less than 4% for naive CD8, 2% to 2.5% for memory CD4, and 0.35% to 0.4% for memory CD8.

The donors were healthy, HIV-negative adults with no recently reported acute infections or vaccinations. Every donor was a Caucasian adult living in Nashville, Tennessee, USA. CD4+ T cells were enriched by magnetic negative selection; naive cells were then positively selected on CD45RA, and the negative fraction formed the memory subset. After blood collection by leukapheresis, PBMCs were isolated using Ficoll-Histopaque density gradient centrifugation and then cryopreserved in the vapor phase of liquid nitrogen. Purity and quantity of every magnetically sorted T cell population were checked by analytical flow cytometry. Genomic DNA was isolated from each sorted fraction and quantified by UV absorbance on a Nanodrop 2000c. Using the deep immunoSEQ assay, multiplex PCR amplified TCR CDR3 regions from genomic DNA. Extracted genomic DNA from each cell subset was distributed evenly across all wells of several immunoSEQ 96-well plates, and each plate was treated as a replicate. For sorted subsets, each replicate PCR was loaded with 200 ng genomic DNA, equivalent to about 30,000 T cell genomes. The purified libraries were quantified using a Qubit 3.0 fluorometer, sized with a Bioanalyzer 2100, and then quantified again using the KAPA Library Quantification kit. Every immunoSEQ 96-well plate was sequenced on a separate single-read 150-cycle Illumina NextSeq 550 flow cell. Per the source publication's procedure: Because the immunoSEQ output held only junctional sequences and lacked quality scores, the filtering could not match the filtering applied to full-length reads. Sequences were annotated with PyIR, a Python wrapper for IgBLAST v1.9, and V/J genes and CDR3 were assigned using IMGT germline references. Reads with weak V/J assignments (E-value above 1e-6), missing CDR3, stop codons, out-of-frame junctions, or ambiguous translated residues were removed. A V3J clonotype was defined by an identical inferred V gene, J gene, and CDR3 amino acid sequence. To compute the percentage overlap between repertoires, the number of shared unique clonotypes was divided by the size of the smaller repertoire. Three approaches were used to assess repertoire richness: RTK rarefaction, the Chao1 estimator, and Recon v2.1 estimates of unobserved clonotypes. OLGA was used to compute generation probabilities for all TCRbeta clonotypes that the gDNA method yielded from several donors. As stored in TCRdb, this immuneACCESS dataset retains in-frame rearrangements with V and J assigned. A fraction of the clones does not appear; measured against another copy, unresolved V genes explain less than half of the discrepancy, and the remainder lacks a known reason. V and J calls and clone size are as listed in that table; D and trimming were resolved from the DNA. The sample yields more than 2 million clones; about 95% were counted once. Under 0.15% of the sample is in the top ten clones.

V and J lose 6 bases and 2 bases, and a span of 15 bases separates them. Reading from cysteine to phenylalanine, the CDR3 counts 15 amino acids. The sequence is cut down to CDR3 DNA, 45 bases in frame from base 1. The germline V gene yields SNHLY for CDR1 and FYNNEI for CDR2. For this clone: The clone's antigen remains unknown. Base qualities are not recorded, but no much larger clone differs from it by a single base.

The rearranged chain carries TRBV2 and TRBJ2-3; the D segment cannot be called with confidence. The source is a man younger than 35 in good health. Material: naive CD4+ T cells sorted from blood. Interpreted using the paper, the cell subset or site label stands for: CD45RA+ positively selected. The DNA reads TGTGCCAGCAGGTTTGGGGTGGGATCCACAGATACGCAGTATTTT. The encoded protein is CASRFGVGSTDTQYF.